Reported below is one TCR beta chain. This clone was recorded a few times. Which antigen it targets is not known. Base quality data are lacking; no much larger clone is found one base away. This entry is derived from a study of control samples from healthy donors and cancer patients (TCRdb year 2020). Receptors were amplified or captured by the immunoSEQ multiplex PCR assay. TCRdb provides this immuneACCESS table in a form limited to in-frame rearrangements. Some clones are lacking; in checked studies, under half of them reflect an unresolved V gene, and why the rest are absent is not known. The sample has about 100,000 clones on record, roughly 87% of them singletons. Under 20% of the sample belongs to the ten largest clones. The CDR3 runs 13 residues from the cysteine to the phenylalanine. The only DNA kept is the CDR3, 39 bases in frame from the first base. CDR1 and CDR2, looked up from the germline V gene, are SGDLS and YYNGEE. V loses 4 bases of germline sequence and J loses 5 bases, and the interval between the two ends is 10 bases.

The sample taken for sequencing was blood. The sequence links TRBV9 to TRBJ1-5, with the D gene too uncertain to name. The receptor was derived from a woman between 50 and 59 years old in good health. The base sequence is TGTGCCAGCAGCCCCGGGAGGGATCAGCCCCAGCATTTT. Translated, it gives CASSPGRDQPQHF.